This T cell receptor (beta chain) was profiled in a study of post-analysis software for immune sequencing data. Study-level points and caveats: In patients, five or six TRBV segments were more frequent than in controls, with TRBV5-6, TRBV5-1 and TRBV20-1 among them.

Turning to this clonotype: Its target is unknown.

Unique molecular identifiers featured in each of the TCR beta cDNA libraries. TCRdb analysed the PCR reads with MiXCR anew, one entry per CDR3 protein. Among roughly 600,000 distinct CDR3 sequences listed, about 40% were seen once. Germline loops: CDR1 SEHNR, CDR2 FQNEAQ (reference sequence). Trimming stripped 6 bases from V and 0 bases from J, with 18 bases between. The CDR3 is 16 amino acids. Sequenced: blood. The TCR sequence derives from a girl aged 5-17 years with multiple sclerosis. V and J are TRBV7-9 and TRBJ2-7, with D perhaps being TRBD1 or TRBD2 (5 bases each). The CDR3 sequence is CASSFSFGAASYEQYF. CDR3 bases: TGTGCCAGCAGTTTTTCCTTCGGGGCTGCCTCCTACGAGCAGTACTTC.